One and the same sample provided the 21 T cell receptor beta chains below, sequenced in a study of T cell repertoires in cytomegalovirus infection. No antigen has been assigned to these receptors. One entry per CDR3 protein, called by TCRdb with MiXCR from the reads. The sample yields about 920,000 distinct CDR3 sequences, 31% seen once. The sample consisted of cultured CD8+ T cells from PBMCs, taken from culture after CMV antigen stimulation. The receptors come from a human donor in good health (CMV status not recorded). Some clones in this sample may be carry-over from other donors' samples.

This clonotype appeared a few times. The rearrangement links TRBV9 to TRBJ1-2; the D gene is possibly TRBD1 (5 bases). V was pared by 4 bases and J by 5 bases, with 9 bases between. The length of the CDR3 is 12 residues. CDR1 is SGDLS and CDR2 is YYNGEE in the germline V gene. The CDR3 region is CASSTRVYGYTF. The CDR3 DNA sequence: TGTGCCAGCAGCACCAGGGTGTATGGCTACACCTTC.

As concerns this clonotype: One junction end disagrees with the germline gene, perhaps due to a read error. V gene TRBV7-6 combines with J gene TRBJ2-1; no clear D gene. Germline CDR1 is SGHVS and CDR2 is FNYEAQ. CDR3 size: 15 residues. CDR3 DNA: TGTGCTAGCAGCGTAGACACCAGCTCCTACAATGAGCAGTTCTTC. This sequence encodes CASSVDTSSYNEQFF.

The table lists this clonotype with a few counts. This chain uses TRBV7-6 with TRBJ2-7; D may be TRBD1 or TRBD2 (5 bases each). Germline V CDR1 and CDR2: SGHVS, FNYEAQ. This CDR3 is 15 amino acids long. The ends were cut back, 1 base at V and 2 bases at J, with 12 bases in the middle. CDR3 nucleotides: TGTGCCAGCAGCTTAGGAGGGACCAGGACCTACGAGCAGTACTTC. Its protein product is CASSLGGTRTYEQYF.

This chain links TRBV11-2 with TRBJ1-4; 9 bases agree with TRBD1. The germline gives CDR1 SGHAT, CDR2 FQNNGV. The V gene end was trimmed by 4 bases and the J gene end by 8 bases; junction bases not matched to a gene: 5. This CDR3 comprises 14 residues. The CDR3 protein is CASSSWDREEKLFF. CDR3 nucleotides: TGTGCCAGCAGCTCCTGGGACAGGGAAGAAAAACTGTTTTTT.

This clonotype has a handful of counts. CDR3: CASSQGPDYEQYF. The CDR3 DNA follows: TGCGCCAGCAGCCAAGGGCCGGACTACGAGCAGTACTTC. V gene TRBV4-1 combines with J gene TRBJ2-7, with no clear D. The germline CDR1 and CDR2 sequences are MGHRA and YSYEKL. The CDR3 covers 13 residues. V was pared by 1 base and J by 3 bases, with 7 bases between.

V gene TRBV7-9 combines with J gene TRBJ2-1; TRBD2 matches 8 bases. Germline lookup yields CDR1 SEHNR and CDR2 FQNEAQ (reference sequence). The CDR3 is made up of 15 amino acids. J was trimmed by 5 bases and V by 0 bases; bases with no gene match: 3. The CDR3 reads CASSLAVSGDNEQFF. For the CDR3, the DNA is TGTGCCAGCAGCTTAGCGGTTAGCGGGGACAATGAGCAGTTCTTC.

This chain joins TRBV15 and TRBJ2-5; D is possibly TRBD2 (5 bases). The CDR3 runs to 12 residues. V was clipped by 3 bases and J by 5 bases, with 7 bases between them. The germline CDR1 and CDR2 sequences are LNHNV and YYDKDF (reference sequence). The CDR3 DNA follows: TGTGCCACCAGCAGTCCGGGGGAGACCCAGTACTTC. Translated: CATSSPGETQYF. The full variable domain, in which reference TRBV15 and TRBJ2-5 provide the parts outside the CDR3, is DAMVIQNPRYQVTQFGKPVTLSCSQTLNHNVMYWYQQKSSQAPKLLFHYYDKDFNNEADTPDNFQSRRPNTSFCFLDIRSPGLGDTAMYLCATSSPGETQYFGPGTRLLVL.

This rearrangement joins TRBV14 to TRBJ1-1; D uncertain. The germline V and J ends were trimmed by 1 base and 1 base, with 7 bases remaining between them. CDR3 length: 14 residues. Germline V gives CDR1 SGHDN, CDR2 FVKESK. The CDR3 nucleotides are TGTGCCAGCAGCCAAGGCAGAGCGAACACTGAAGCTTTCTTT. Translated, it gives CASSQGRANTEAFF.

The chain links TRBV4-3 to TRBJ2-3; weak D call: TRBD2 (6 bases). Germline CDR1 reads LGHNA; CDR2 reads YSLEER. Trimming stripped 0 bases from V and 6 bases from J, with 13 bases between. The CDR3 length is 15 residues. CDR3 DNA: TGCGCCAGCAGCCAAGATCCGAGCGGGTGGGATACGCAGTATTTT. This codes for CASSQDPSGWDTQYF.

The rearrangement joins TRBV27 to TRBJ2-5, with a possible D match to TRBD2 (6 bases). CDR1 MNHEY and CDR2 SMNVEV come from the germline V gene (reference sequence). This CDR3 spans 14 amino acids. V gave up 6 bases and J gave up 1 base, with 12 bases separating them. The CDR3 region is CASRPRGFQETQYF. As DNA, the CDR3 is TGTGCCAGCAGGCCCCGGGGGTTCCAAGAGACCCAGTACTTC.

This clonotype appeared many times. The chain uses TRBV7-9 and TRBJ1-4; D is uncertain. Trimming pared 6 bases from V and 5 bases from J, leaving 16 bases between. Germline V lookup: CDR1 SEHNR, CDR2 FQNEAQ (reference sequence). The CDR3 extends over 15 amino acids. The DNA of the CDR3 is TGTGCCAGCAGACTCTCCTCAGGAAGAAATGAAAAACTGTTTTTT. This encodes CASRLSSGRNEKLFF.

The chain has TRBV4-1 and TRBJ1-1; the D gene is possibly TRBD1 (6 bases). Trimming took 1 base from V and 0 from J, leaving 15 bases between them. Per germline, CDR1 MGHRA and CDR2 YSYEKL. The CDR3 runs to 17 residues. The CDR3 nucleotides read TGCGCCAGCAGCCAAGTAGGGGGGGTAGGCCTGAACACTGAAGCTTTCTTT. Amino acids: CASSQVGGVGLNTEAFF.

Ten or more counts support this clonotype. The V and J genes are TRBV7-9 and TRBJ2-3, with a possible D match to TRBD2 (5 bases). Germline V CDR1 and CDR2: SEHNR, FQNEAQ (reference sequence). The length of the CDR3 is 16 residues. The V and J ends lost 4 bases and 6 bases respectively, with 20 bases between them. CDR3 residues: CASSSPLLGLMDTQYF. DNA of the CDR3: TGTGCCAGCAGCTCCCCGCTACTAGGGTTAATGGATACGCAGTATTTT. Drawing the rest from reference TRBV7-9 and TRBJ2-3, the complete variable domain is DTGVSQNPRHKITKRGQNVTFRCDPISEHNRLYWYRQTLGQGPEFLTYFQNEAQLEKSRLLSDRFSAERPKGSFSTLEIQRTEQGDSAMYLCASSSPLLGLMDTQYFGPGTRLTVL.

This clonotype came up a few times. The rearrangement joins TRBV2 to TRBJ2-1; 7 positions match TRBD1. Losses at the gene ends were 10 bases for V and 5 bases for J; bases not matched to a gene: 11. This CDR3 region has 14 residues. Germline CDR1 SNHLY, CDR2 FYNNEI. DNA for the CDR3: TGTGCCACCCTTGTGACAGGGCGCGACAATGAGCAGTTCTTC. Translating gives CATLVTGRDNEQFF. Complete variable domain (other parts from reference TRBV2 and TRBJ2-1): EPEVTQTPSHQVTQMGQEVILRCVPISNHLYFYWYRQILGQKVEFLVSFYNNEISEKSEIFDDQFSVERPDGSNFTLKIRSTKLEDSAMYFCATLVTGRDNEQFFGPGTRLTVL.

The chain carries TRBV6-5 and TRBJ2-2, with D uncertain. Germline V gene sequence: CDR1 MNHEY, CDR2 SVGAGI. The V end was cut by 0 bases, the J end by 3 bases, with 11 bases between. This CDR3 spans 16 amino acids. CDR3 sequence: CASSYSISAYTGELFF. In DNA form, the CDR3 reads TGTGCCAGCAGTTACTCGATAAGTGCCTACACCGGGGAGCTGTTTTTT.

V gene TRBV15 combines with J gene TRBJ2-3; unclear D gene. Germline V CDR1 and CDR2: LNHNV, YYDKDF (reference sequence). This CDR3 has 15 residues. V dropped 2 bases and J dropped 3 bases, with 12 bases sitting between them. In DNA form, the CDR3 reads TGTGCCACCAGCAGATACCTAGAGATTACAGATACGCAGTATTTT. Residues: CATSRYLEITDTQYF.

This clonotype was observed a handful of times. This sequence joins TRBV7-9 and TRBJ2-6; 7 nucleotides match TRBD1. The germline CDR1 and CDR2 sequences are SEHNR and FQNEAQ (reference sequence). V lost 2 bases and J lost 2; bases outside the gene matches: 12. This CDR3 is 19 amino acids long. For the CDR3, the DNA is TGTGCCAGCAGCTTAAATAGTAACAATCAGGGGGCTGGGGCCAACGTCCTGACTTTC. Translated, it gives CASSLNSNNQGAGANVLTF.

The V gene is TRBV12-3 or TRBV12-4, the J gene TRBJ2-7; D possibly corresponds to TRBD2 (7 bases). The CDR3 contains 16 residues. The V end was cut by 9 bases, the J end by 2 bases, with 23 bases between. CDR3 in amino acids: CASSSSRGAIPYEQYV. The CDR3 DNA sequence: TGTGCCAGTTCTTCATCCCGGGGGGCAATCCCCTACGAGCAGTACGTC.

This clonotype turned up a few times. The rearrangement uses TRBV7-6 and TRBJ2-7; the match to TRBD1 covers 10 bases. Germline trimming cut 1 base from V and 4 bases from J; bases unmatched to any gene: 4. CDR3 length equals 15 residues. Germline V gene lookup returns CDR1 SGHVS and CDR2 FNYEAQ. The DNA for the CDR3 is TGTGCCAGCAGCTTAGGCCCGGGACAGGGGTACGAGCAGTACGTC. As protein: CASSLGPGQGYEQYV.

This clonotype has only a few counts. The rearrangement joins TRBV6-1 to TRBJ1-2; TRBD1 might be the D (5 bases). The CDR3 consists of 12 residues. Germline CDR1 MNHNS, CDR2 SASEGT. V was clipped by 10 bases and J by 0 bases, with 9 bases between them. CDR3 sequence: CATDSANYGYTF. The CDR3 DNA is TGTGCCACCGACAGTGCTAACTATGGCTACACCTTC.

V usage is TRBV29-1 and J usage is TRBJ1-2, with no clear D. Between the trimmed V and J ends, which lost 4 bases and 0 bases, there was a span of 6 bases. CDR1 and CDR2 from the germline V gene are SQVTM and ANQGSEA. The CDR3 is 12 amino acids. The CDR3 loop reads CSVVLANYGYTF. The CDR3 coding sequence is TGCAGCGTTGTCTTAGCTAACTATGGCTACACCTTC.